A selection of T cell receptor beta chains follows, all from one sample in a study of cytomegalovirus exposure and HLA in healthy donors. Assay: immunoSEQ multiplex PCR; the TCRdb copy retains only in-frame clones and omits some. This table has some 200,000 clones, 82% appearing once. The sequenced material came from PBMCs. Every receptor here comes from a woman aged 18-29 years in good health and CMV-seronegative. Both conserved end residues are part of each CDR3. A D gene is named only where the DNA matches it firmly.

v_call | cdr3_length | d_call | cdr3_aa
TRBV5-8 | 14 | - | CASSWSGRTYEQYF
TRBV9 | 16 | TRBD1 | CASSPLGQEPGNTIYF
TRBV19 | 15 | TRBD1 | CASSPGTGGYVEQFF
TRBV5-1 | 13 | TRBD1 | CASSAGQGGELFF
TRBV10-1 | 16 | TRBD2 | CASSVGGAGRQETQYF
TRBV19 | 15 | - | CASSIGATGFNEQFF
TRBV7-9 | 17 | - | CASSLEAQDLSNYGYTF
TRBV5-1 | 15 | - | CASNPVAVIQETQYF
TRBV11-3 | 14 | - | CASSLGQGIYEQYF
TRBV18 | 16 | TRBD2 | CASSPQASGNHNEQFF
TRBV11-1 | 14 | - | CASSTGTSTDTQYF
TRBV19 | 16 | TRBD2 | CASSIRLAGNTDTQYF
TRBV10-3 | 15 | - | CAISESGTGDPPQHF
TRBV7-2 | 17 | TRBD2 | CASRVPGLAGGTDTQYF
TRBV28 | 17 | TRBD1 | CASSLSIQGVTTGELFF
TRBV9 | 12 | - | CASSVAGTEAFF
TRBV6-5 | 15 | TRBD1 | CASSSWTGINYGYTF
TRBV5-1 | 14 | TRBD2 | CASRRTSDDNEQFF
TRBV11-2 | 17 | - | CASSLVLSGGGHNEQFF
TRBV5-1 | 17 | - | CASSLAGALPGNTEAFF
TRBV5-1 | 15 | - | CASSSGGSSGNTIYF
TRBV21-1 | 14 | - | CASSVCALTDTQYF
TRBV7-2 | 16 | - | CASSLGGTSSTYEQYF
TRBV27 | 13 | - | CASSFSVTQPQHF
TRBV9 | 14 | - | CASSVEGGGARAFF
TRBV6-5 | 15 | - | CASSHPPEGIYGYTF
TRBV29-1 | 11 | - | CSVVPLSEAFF
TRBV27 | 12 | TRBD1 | CASGTGGTEAFF
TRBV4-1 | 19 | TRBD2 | CASSQELGFGGGARETQYF
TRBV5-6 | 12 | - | CASSSPMDTQYF
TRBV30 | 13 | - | CAWKEDQDYEQYF
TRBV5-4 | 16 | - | CASSLPVQEANTEAFF
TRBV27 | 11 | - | CATRIGTEAFF
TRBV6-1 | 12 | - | CASTDSPYEQYF
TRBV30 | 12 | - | CAWGRQNNEQFF
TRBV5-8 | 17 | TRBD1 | CASGSQEDRATNEKLFF
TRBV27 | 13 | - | CASSPQGYTEAFF
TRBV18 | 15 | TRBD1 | CASSVQGVANYGYTF
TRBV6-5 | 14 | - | CASSYRRSNQPQHF
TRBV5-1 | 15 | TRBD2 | CASSLMRRGQETQYF
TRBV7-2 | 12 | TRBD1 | CASSMDRARQYF
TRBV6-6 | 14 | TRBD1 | CASSQTGTNYGYTF
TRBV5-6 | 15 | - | CASSPWGYSNQPQHF
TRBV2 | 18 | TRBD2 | CASSGLAGLISGANVLTF
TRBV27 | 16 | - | CASSPLRVATNEKLFF
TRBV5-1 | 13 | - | CASRGQTNTEAFF
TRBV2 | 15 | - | CADRTRRPGSYGYTF
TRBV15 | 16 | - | CATSRDPTGLGLLLYF
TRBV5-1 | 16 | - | CASGRGTILGNTEAFF
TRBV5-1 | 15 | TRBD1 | CASSSTGGAGQPQHF
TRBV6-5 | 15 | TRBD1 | CASTKSGTGSYEQYF
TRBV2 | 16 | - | CASSEGAGSPKETQYF
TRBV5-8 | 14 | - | CASSLTGSSYEQYF
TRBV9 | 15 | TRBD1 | CASSPRTGSENTIYF
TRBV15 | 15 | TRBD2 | CATRQELAAHYEQYF